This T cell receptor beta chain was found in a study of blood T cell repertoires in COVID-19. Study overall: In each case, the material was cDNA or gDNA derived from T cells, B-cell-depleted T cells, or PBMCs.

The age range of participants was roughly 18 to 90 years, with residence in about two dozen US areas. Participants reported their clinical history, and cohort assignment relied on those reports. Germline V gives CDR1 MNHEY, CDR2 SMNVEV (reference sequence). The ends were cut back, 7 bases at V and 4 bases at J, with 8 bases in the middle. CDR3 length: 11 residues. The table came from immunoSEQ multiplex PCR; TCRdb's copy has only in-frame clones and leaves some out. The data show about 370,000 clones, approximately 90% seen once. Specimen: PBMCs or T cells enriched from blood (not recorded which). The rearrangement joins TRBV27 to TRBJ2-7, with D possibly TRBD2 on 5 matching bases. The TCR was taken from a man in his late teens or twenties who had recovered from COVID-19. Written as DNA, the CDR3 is TGTGCCAGCACGTCGGGGTACGAGCAGTACTTC. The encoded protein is CASTSGYEQYF.